The rows below give T cell receptor beta chains drawn from one sample of a study of T cell responses to AZD1222 COVID-19 vaccine. The assay was immunoSEQ multiplex PCR, and TCRdb's table has in-frame clones only and misses some. The sample lists 80,000 to 100,000 clones; 75% to 95% were seen once. The sample here was peripheral blood, taken 28 days after the second AZD1222 dose. The receptors here all came from an adult who received the AZD1222 COVID-19 vaccine. Both conserved end residues are part of each CDR3. D genes are given only for firm matches. A row's size may be missing; if present it is once, few, many or a size class.

d_call clone_size j_call cdr3_length v_call cdr3_nt cdr3_aa
. . TRBJ1-1 12 TRBV14 TGTGCCAGCACCGGAGCAAACACTGAAGCTTTCTTT CASTGANTEAFF
. . TRBJ1-1 14 TRBV5-1 TGCGCCAGCAGCAGCCGGGGGACAAGCGTAGAAGCTTTCTTT CASSSRGTSVEAFF
TRBD1 . TRBJ1-1 17 TRBV5-5 TGTGCCAGCAGCGTGACCGGGACAGGGGCGTGGGGCACTGAAGCTTTCTTT CASSVTGTGAWGTEAFF
. few TRBJ2-1 15 TRBV6-2/TRBV6-3 . CASSTSLGLNNEQFF
. . TRBJ1-1 16 TRBV5-1 TGCGCCAGCAGCCCAAGGACAGAGCGGATGAACACTGAAGCTTTCTTT CASSPRTERMNTEAFF
TRBD1 . TRBJ1-5 14 TRBV6-5 TGTGCCAGCAAGGGGGACAGCAGCAATCAGCCCCAGCATTTT CASKGDSSNQPQHF
TRBD1 . TRBJ1-2 17 TRBV9 TGTGCCAGCAGCGTAGACCCCGCCAGGGGGTCGAACTATGGCTACACCTTC CASSVDPARGSNYGYTF
. once TRBJ2-7 14 TRBV6-5 TGTGCCAGCAGTTACTCAGGGGTCGACTACGAGCAGTACTTC CASSYSGVDYEQYF
. . TRBJ1-4 14 TRBV28 TGTGCCAGCAGCCTTTATGGGGGGCGAGAAAAACTGTTTTTT CASSLYGGREKLFF
. . TRBJ1-1 14 TRBV5-1 TGCGCCAGCAGTCCCACTACGGGTATGGCTGAAGCTTTCTTT CASSPTTGMAEAFF
. . TRBJ2-7 15 TRBV3-1/TRBV3-2 TGTGCCAGCAGCCCGAGTCAGCTACAAGGTTCAGAGCAGTACTTC CASSPSQLQGSEQYF
TRBD1 . TRBJ1-1 14 TRBV18 TGTGCCAGCTCACCGACAGGGGCGAACACTGAAGCTTTCTTT CASSPTGANTEAFF
. few TRBJ2-1 14 TRBV28 TGTGCCAGCAGTTCTGGTAGCTCCTACAATGAGCAGTTCTTC CASSSGSSYNEQFF
TRBD2 . TRBJ2-7 13 TRBV6-5 TGTGCCAGCGCACTAGCGGGGAATTACGAGCAGTACTTC CASALAGNYEQYF
. . TRBJ1-6 13 TRBV28 TGTGCCAGCAGTTATGAGTATAATTCACCCCTCCACTTT CASSYEYNSPLHF
. . TRBJ1-6 14 TRBV7-2 TGTGCCAGCAGCCCCCGGGCGAGGCGTTCACCCCTCCACTTT CASSPRARRSPLHF
TRBD2 . TRBJ2-5 14 TRBV5-1 TGCGCCAGCAGCTTCCGGGCGGGAGGAGAGACCCAGTACTTC CASSFRAGGETQYF
. . TRBJ1-4 14 TRBV27 TGTGCCAGCAGTCCCTCGCCCCCGGTCCAAAAACTGTTTTTT CASSPSPPVQKLFF
TRBD1 . TRBJ2-7 14 TRBV18 TGTGCCAGCAAAGCGGCAAGGACAGGGGGCGAGCAGTACTTC CASKAARTGGEQYF
. . TRBJ2-1 14 TRBV2 TGTGCCAGCACCCGGAGGGGGCGGTTGGGTGAGCAGTTCTTC CASTRRGRLGEQFF
. . TRBJ2-5 20 TRBV12-2 TGTGCAAGTCGCCCGCCGGCCCCCCTAGCGGGAGACACTTGGAGGGAGACCCAGTACTTC CASRPPAPLAGDTWRETQYF
. once TRBJ2-1 16 TRBV9 TGTGCCAGCAGTCCACTAGCCTCCGCTTCCTACAATGAGCAGTTCTTC CASSPLASASYNEQFF
. . TRBJ1-2 15 TRBV19 TGTGCCAGTAGTATAGAAGTCAGGCCCTGGGGGGGCTACACCTTC CASSIEVRPWGGYTF
TRBD2 . TRBJ2-3 15 TRBV5-1 TGCGCCAGCAGCTTGGGGCGGGGGAGAACAGATACGCAGTATTTT CASSLGRGRTDTQYF
. . TRBJ1-2 14 TRBV5-1 TGCGCCAGCAGCTTAAGTGACATTACGGCCGGCTACACCTTC CASSLSDITAGYTF
TRBD2 once TRBJ2-7 16 TRBV5-4 TGTGCCAGCAGCTTGGGCGGACTAGCGGGAGGGCACGAGCAGTACTTC CASSLGGLAGGHEQYF
. . TRBJ2-1 11 TRBV24-1 TGTGCCACCAGTGTTAACAATGAGCAGTTCTTC CATSVNNEQFF
. . TRBJ1-1 13 TRBV12-3/TRBV12-4 TGTGCCGGACGGGGCGGGGTTGGGACTGAAGCTTTCTTT CAGRGGVGTEAFF
. once TRBJ2-3 17 TRBV14 TGTGCCAGCAGCCGAAGTGAACTCCTCGGCCCAATGGATACGCAGTATTTT CASSRSELLGPMDTQYF
TRBD1 . TRBJ1-2 18 TRBV27 TGTGCCAGCAGTTTAGCGCGGCCCCGGGACAGGGGTAACTATGGCTACACCTTC CASSLARPRDRGNYGYTF
. . TRBJ1-6 15 TRBV7-3 TGTGCCAGCAGCTTACTCGGCCAGGCGAATTCACCCCTCCACTTT CASSLLGQANSPLHF
. . TRBJ1-1 14 TRBV4-2 TGTGCCAGCAGCCAAGAACTGGATGGGACTGAAGCTTTCTTT CASSQELDGTEAFF
. . TRBJ2-1 15 TRBV7-9 TGTGCCAGCAGTGTGCGGTCCCTCTCCTACAATGAGCAGTTCTTC CASSVRSLSYNEQFF
. . TRBJ1-4 15 TRBV19 TGTGCCAGTAGTGGTCCCTCGGCAACTAATGAAAAACTGTTTTTT CASSGPSATNEKLFF
. . TRBJ1-1 13 TRBV11-1 TGTGCCAGCAGCTTAGGAGCGTCAGGGCCGCACCAATTT CASSLGASGPHQF
. . TRBJ1-5 15 TRBV6-5 TGTGCCAGCAGGCGTCAGTTTCAGAGCAATCAGCCCCAGCATTTT CASRRQFQSNQPQHF
. . TRBJ2-7 14 TRBV5-1 TGCGCCAGCAGCTTGGATGGCCAGGGAGACGAGCAGTACTTC CASSLDGQGDEQYF
. . TRBJ1-5 12 TRBV3-1/TRBV3-2 TGTGCCAGCAGCCAAGTTAATCAGCCCCAGCATTTT CASSQVNQPQHF
. . TRBJ2-7 13 TRBV30 TGTGCCTGGAGTGTACCCTACAGGGACGAGCAGTACTTC CAWSVPYRDEQYF
TRBD1 . TRBJ2-1 17 TRBV5-4 TGTGCCAGCAGCTTGGATAAGGGACAGGGGGCCTACAATGAGCAGTTCTTC CASSLDKGQGAYNEQFF
. once TRBJ1-1 12 TRBV5-4 TGTGCCAGCAGCTTTCCGAACACTGAAGCTTTCTTT CASSFPNTEAFF
TRBD2 once TRBJ2-1 15 TRBV9 TGTGCCAGCAGCGGACTAGCGGAGCCTGGTATCGAGCAGTTCTTC CASSGLAEPGIEQFF
. . TRBJ2-1 15 TRBV5-1 TGCGCCAGCAGCTTGGGGAGAGCCGTTTACAATGAGCAGTTCTTC CASSLGRAVYNEQFF
TRBD2 . TRBJ2-5 17 TRBV9 TGTGCCAGCAGCGGGGCCGGGGGGGCGCATTTTGGAGAGACCCAGTACTTC CASSGAGGAHFGETQYF
. . TRBJ2-1 17 TRBV7-7 TGTGCTAGCAGCTTAGGAGGTGGAGCGAGCTCCTACAATGAGCAGTTCTTC CASSLGGGASSYNEQFF
. . TRBJ2-7 13 TRBV6-2/TRBV6-3 TGTGCCAGCAGTTACTCGAATTTTTACGAGCAGTACTTC CASSYSNFYEQYF
. . TRBJ1-2 12 TRBV11-3 TGTGCCAGCAGCGACGGACCGGGGGGCTACACCTTC CASSDGPGGYTF
. . TRBJ2-6 19 TRBV18 TGTGCCAGCTCACCAAGTCTAGCTGGCAGCCGACCTGGGGCCAACGTCCTGACTTTC CASSPSLAGSRPGANVLTF
TRBD1 . TRBJ1-5 14 TRBV2 TGTGCCAGCACCCAACAGGGGGCGAGTCAGCCCCAGCATTTT CASTQQGASQPQHF
. . TRBJ2-7 12 TRBV28 TGTGCCAGCAGTTTATGGAGGACCGAGCAGTACTTC CASSLWRTEQYF
. . TRBJ1-4 13 TRBV5-4 TGTGCCACCCAGATAAAAAATAATGAAAAACTGTTTTTT CATQIKNNEKLFF
. once TRBJ1-4 13 TRBV3-1/TRBV3-2 TGTGCCAGCAGCCAATGGGGGCAGGAAAAACTGTTTTTT CASSQWGQEKLFF
TRBD2 . TRBJ2-1 16 TRBV7-6 TGTGCCAGCAGCTTAGGGCTAGCGGGGAACTACAATGAGCAGTTCTTC CASSLGLAGNYNEQFF
. . TRBJ1-2 13 TRBV12-3/TRBV12-4 TGTGCCAGCAAGAGAGGGTTCGACTATGGCTACACCTTC CASKRGFDYGYTF